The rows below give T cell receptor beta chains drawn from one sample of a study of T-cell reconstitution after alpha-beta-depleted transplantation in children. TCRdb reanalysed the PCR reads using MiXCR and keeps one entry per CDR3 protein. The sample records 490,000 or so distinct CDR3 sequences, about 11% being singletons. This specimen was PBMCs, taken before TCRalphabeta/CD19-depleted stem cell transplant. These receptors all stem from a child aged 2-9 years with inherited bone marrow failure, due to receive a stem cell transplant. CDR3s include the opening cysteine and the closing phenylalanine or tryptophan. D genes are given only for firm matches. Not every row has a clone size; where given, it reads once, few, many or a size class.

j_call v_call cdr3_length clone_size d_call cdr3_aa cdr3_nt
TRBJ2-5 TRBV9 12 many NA CASSAVSETQYF TGTGCCAGCAGCGCAGTATCAGAGACCCAGTACTTC
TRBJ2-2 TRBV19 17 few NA CASSIGTGGANTGELFF TGTGCCAGTAGTATAGGGACCGGGGGCGCGAACACCGGGGAGCTGTTTTTT
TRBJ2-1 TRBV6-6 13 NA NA CASSYEFEGEQFF TGTGCCAGCAGTTACGAGTTCGAGGGTGAGCAGTTCTTC
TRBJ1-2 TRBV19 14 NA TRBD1 CASSILQGADGYTF TGTGCCAGTAGTATTCTGCAGGGGGCGGATGGCTACACCTTC
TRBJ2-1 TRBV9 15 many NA CASSVAGTPYNEQFF TGTGCCAGCAGCGTAGCCGGTACTCCCTACAATGAGCAGTTCTTC
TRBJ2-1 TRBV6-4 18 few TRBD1 CASSPGQGTGGSYNEQFF TGTGCCAGCAGTCCGGGACAGGGAACGGGTGGATCCTACAATGAGCAGTTCTTC
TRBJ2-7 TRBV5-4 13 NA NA CASSSDRSTEQYF TGTGCCAGCAGCTCAGACAGGTCTACCGAGCAGTACTTC
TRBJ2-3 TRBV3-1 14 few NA CASSRDRRTDTQYF TGTGCCAGCAGCCGGGACCGGAGGACAGATACGCAGTATTTT
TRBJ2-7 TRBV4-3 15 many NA CASSQELGRAYEQYF TGCGCCAGCAGCCAAGAATTGGGCAGGGCCTACGAGCAGTACTTC
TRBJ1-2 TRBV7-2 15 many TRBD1 CASSSRPQGAYGYTF TGTGCCAGCAGCTCAAGACCACAGGGGGCGTATGGCTACACCTTC
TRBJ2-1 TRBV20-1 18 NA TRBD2 CCARVSSGTSGTWGEQFF TGCTGTGCTAGAGTTTCCTCCGGGACTAGCGGGACTTGGGGTGAGCAGTTCTTC
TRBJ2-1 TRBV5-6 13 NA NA CAMGPRLSNEQFF TGTGCCATGGGCCCCCGACTCTCCAATGAGCAGTTCTTC
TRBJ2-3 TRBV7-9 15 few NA CASSLSRDLTDTQYF TGTGCCAGCAGCTTGTCGCGGGACCTGACAGATACGCAGTATTTT
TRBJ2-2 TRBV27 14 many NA CASSPGLFTGELFF TGTGCCAGCAGTCCCGGACTGTTCACCGGGGAGCTGTTTTTT
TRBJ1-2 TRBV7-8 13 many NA CASSAQGGYGYTF TGTGCCAGCAGCGCACAGGGTGGCTATGGCTACACCTTC
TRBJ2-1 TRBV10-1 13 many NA CASSERPGEEQFF TGCGCCAGCAGTGAGAGACCGGGAGAAGAGCAGTTCTTC
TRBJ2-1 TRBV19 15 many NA CASTRNGDPTDEQFF TGTGCCAGTACCCGAAATGGGGACCCTACGGATGAGCAGTTCTTC